Listed here are 18 T cell receptor beta chains from one sample, sequenced in a study of T cells in Graves' hyperthyroidism and ophthalmopathy. TCR beta CDR3 regions were amplified from RNA. Initially, a first-round RT-PCR of the TCR CDR3 employed the HTBI primer set. One entry per CDR3 protein results from TCRdb running MiXCR on the multiplex PCR reads. Among around 800,000 distinct CDR3 sequences listed, over 35% were seen once. Sequencing was carried out using blood. All receptors derive from a man younger than 35 with Graves' hyperthyroidism.

This clonotype has ten or more counts. V usage is TRBV11-2 and J usage is TRBJ1-2; 9 positions match TRBD1. With V trimmed by 5 bases and J by 6 bases, 7 bases remained unmatched. CDR1 is SGHAT and CDR2 is FQNNGV in the germline V gene. This CDR3 has 14 residues. CDR3 coding DNA: TGTGCCAGCAGCGTCGACAGGGGGGCGGATGGCTACACCTTC. Translating it yields CASSVDRGADGYTF.

At least ten counts were recorded for this clonotype. This chain connects TRBV7-2 to TRBJ2-7; weak D call: TRBD1 (5 bases). The CDR3 runs 13 residues. The germline V and J ends were trimmed by 1 base and 9 bases, with 13 bases remaining between them. Germline values: CDR1 SGHTA, CDR2 FQGNSA. This chain's CDR3 is CASSLDQGHLQYF. The DNA for the CDR3 is TGTGCCAGCAGCTTAGATCAGGGTCACCTGCAGTACTTC.

This clonotype turned up a few times. The chain employs TRBV4-1 and TRBJ1-6, with D possibly matching TRBD1 (5 bases). From germline, CDR1 is MGHRA and CDR2 YSYEKL. V lost 1 base and J 6 bases, leaving 16 bases between the germline ends. This CDR3 has 17 residues. DNA for the CDR3: TGCGCCAGCAGCCAAGTCGTGGGCGGGACGGTTAATTCACCCCTCCACTTT. Translated: CASSQVVGGTVNSPLHF.

In its sample, this clonotype was seen a few times. The V call is TRBV12-3 or TRBV12-4, the J call TRBJ1-6; 7 bases match TRBD1. V shed 7 bases, J shed 14 bases, and the junction held 5 bases outside the gene matches. The CDR3 consists of 11 residues. In DNA, the CDR3 is TGTGCCAGCACCCCAGGGGGGTCCCTCCACTTT. This gives the protein CASTPGGSLHF.

The table lists this clonotype with a count of one. V usage is TRBV7-3 and J usage is TRBJ2-5; 7 bases are shared with TRBD1. The CDR3 loop spans 11 amino acids. J was trimmed by 9 bases and V by 3 bases; bases with no gene match: 1. Germline CDR1 and CDR2: SGHTA and FQGTGA. The CDR3 here is CASSLTGPQYF. As DNA, the CDR3 is TGTGCCAGCAGCTTGACAGGGCCCCAGTACTTC.

V is TRBV12-3 or TRBV12-4 and J is TRBJ2-7, with TRBD2 matching over 10 bases. This CDR3 contains 16 residues. Trimming cost V 5 bases and J 3 bases; bases outside gene matches: 10. The CDR3: CASSATGTSAYYEQYF. CDR3 coding DNA: TGTGCCAGCAGTGCTACCGGGACTAGCGCCTACTACGAGCAGTACTTC.

A few counts support this clonotype. The gene calls are TRBV10-2 and TRBJ1-2, with 8 bases fitting TRBD1. The CDR3 sequence is 15 residues long. With 2 bases clipped from V and 5 bases from J, the junction kept 7 bases outside the gene matches. Germline values: CDR1 WSHSY, CDR2 SAAADI. The CDR3 DNA follows: TGCGCCAGCAGTGAGGAAGGACAGGGAGTTTATGGCTACACCTTC. It codes for CASSEEGQGVYGYTF.

This clonotype occurred many times. V usage is TRBV2 and J usage is TRBJ1-4; possible D gene TRBD1, 5 bases. The CDR3 has 15 amino acids. Trimming took 6 bases from V and 0 from J, leaving 11 bases between them. Germline CDR1 reads SNHLY; CDR2 reads FYNNEI. This CDR3 reads CASRMGDATNEKLFF. CDR3 DNA: TGTGCCAGCAGGATGGGGGATGCAACTAATGAAAAACTGTTTTTT.

A few counts support this clonotype. The chain links TRBV4-1 to TRBJ1-5; D possibly corresponds to TRBD1 (6 bases). Trimming took 5 bases from V and 6 from J, leaving 17 bases between them. Germline assignment: CDR1 MGHRA and CDR2 YSYEKL. The length of the CDR3 is 15 residues. The CDR3 nucleotides read TGCGCCAGCAGCGAAAGAGGGGGGGGATCTCAGCCCCAGCATTTT. This translates into CASSERGGGSQPQHF.

For this clonotype: An end of the junction does not agree with germline; a read error may underlie this. V and J are TRBV29-1 and TRBJ1-5, with 8 bases matching TRBD1. CDR3 length: 14 residues. The V gene's germline CDR1 is SQVTM and CDR2 ANQGSEA. The CDR3 is CSVSGQGSSQPQHF. The CDR3 DNA follows: TGCAGCGTTTCAGGACAGGGTAGCAGTCAGCCCCAGCATTTT. The variable domain in full, completed from reference TRBV29-1 and TRBJ1-5, reads SAVISQKPSRDICQRGTSLTIQCQVDSQVTMMFWYRQQPGQSLTLIATANQGSEATYESGFVIDKFPISRPNLTFSTLTVSNMSPEDSSIYLCSVSGQGSSQPQHFGDGTRLSIL.

This clonotype was found many times. The CDR3 DNA follows: TGCGCCAGCAGCTGGGACAGGGGACAGACTGAAGCTTTCTTT. The encoded protein is CASSWDRGQTEAFF. The chain joins TRBV5-1 to TRBJ1-1; 10 nucleotides line up with TRBD1. The V gene's germline CDR1 is SGHRS and CDR2 YFSETQ. V lost 3 bases and J lost 5; bases outside the gene matches: 4. This CDR3 has 14 amino acids.

Points on this clonotype: This could be a read error, since a much larger clone is one nucleotide away. This rearrangement joins TRBV7-2 to TRBJ1-1; D is unresolved. The CDR3 consists of 13 residues. Trimming left V 4 bases short and J 1 base short, with 7 bases between. Germline assignment: CDR1 SGHTA and CDR2 FQGNSA. CDR3 loop: CASSSERNTEAFF. Here the CDR3 DNA reads TGTGCCAGCAGCTCGGAGAGGAACACTGAAGCTTTCTTT.

The V gene is TRBV2, the J gene TRBJ1-2; possible D gene TRBD1, 5 bases. The CDR3 is 15 residues long. The V and J ends lost 6 bases and 3 bases respectively, with 17 bases between them. Germline lookup yields CDR1 SNHLY and CDR2 FYNNEI. CDR3 bases: TGTGCCAGCAGCTTGGTTGTCGGCAGGGACTATGGCTACACCTTC. Its translation: CASSLVVGRDYGYTF.

The chain links TRBV10-3 to TRBJ2-5, with 8 positions matching TRBD2. The CDR3 covers 12 residues. CDR1 ENHRY and CDR2 SYGVKD come from the germline V gene. CDR3 in amino acids: CAHGGAGETQYF. CDR3 in DNA: TGTGCTCACGGGGGGGCGGGGGAGACCCAGTACTTC.

Many counts were recorded for this clonotype. The J gene is TRBJ2-7, the V gene TRBV28; 11 positions agree with TRBD1. The CDR3 has 15 residues. Unmatched junction bases numbered 10, after V lost 6 bases and J lost 6 bases. Germline CDR1 MDHEN, CDR2 SYDVKM. In DNA, the CDR3 is TGTGCCAGCAGACCGGGGACAGGGGGTATCGTCGAGCAGTACTTC. Its protein product is CASRPGTGGIVEQYF.

The chain combines TRBV19 with TRBJ2-5, with 8 bases aligning to TRBD1. V lost 5 bases to trimming and J lost 6 bases; unmatched junction nucleotides: 8. CDR1 is LNHDA and CDR2 is SQIVND in the germline V gene (reference sequence). This CDR3 is built from 14 residues. CDR3: CASSLQRTGKTQYF. The CDR3 bases are TGTGCCAGTAGTCTCCAACGGACAGGGAAGACCCAGTACTTC.

This clonotype was seen a handful of times. This clone may be a read error of a much larger clone one base away. The genes are TRBV12-3 or TRBV12-4 and TRBJ1-5; the match to TRBD1 covers 7 bases. The V and J ends lost 6 bases and 5 bases, in that order; junction bases with no gene match: 4. The CDR3 has 13 amino acids. CDR3 DNA sequence: TGTGCCAGCAGGAACACAGGGGATCAGCCCCAGCATTTT. Translating gives CASRNTGDQPQHF.

The table lists this clonotype with many counts. V and J are TRBV29-1 and TRBJ2-7; the D is unclear. Trimming removed 7 bases from V and 6 bases from J, with 13 bases in between. CDR3 size: 11 residues. CDR1 SQVTM and CDR2 ANQGSEA come from the germline V gene. The CDR3 region is CSATRAGEQYF. CDR3 in DNA: TGCAGCGCCACTCGAGCAGGCGAGCAGTACTTC.